This is a list of T cell receptor beta chains from one sample in a study of T cell responses to AZD1222 COVID-19 vaccine. The protocol was immunoSEQ multiplex PCR, while the TCRdb copy is restricted to in-frame clones and leaves out a portion. This table has about 120,000 clones, 80% to 90% appearing once. The sequencing here drew on peripheral blood, taken on day 0 of MenACWY control vaccination. The receptors stem from an adult in good health. The CDR3 runs from the conserved cysteine through the conserved F or W. Each record gives: V gene, J gene, CDR3 protein.

V gene: TRBV5-6; J gene: TRBJ1-5; CDR3 protein: CASSIFMGALAQPQHF
V gene: TRBV11-2; J gene: TRBJ2-7; CDR3 protein: CASSTPRDKSYEQYF
V gene: TRBV28; J gene: TRBJ1-5; CDR3 protein: CASRPGQSNQPQHF
V gene: TRBV28; J gene: TRBJ1-5; CDR3 protein: CASSVQGSGNQPQHF
V gene: TRBV7-3; J gene: TRBJ2-5; CDR3 protein: CASSSKPGLRGTQYF
V gene: TRBV20-1; J gene: TRBJ2-5; CDR3 protein: CSAAQETQYF
V gene: TRBV9; J gene: TRBJ2-7; CDR3 protein: CASSTGLADYEQYF
V gene: TRBV6-1; J gene: TRBJ2-3; CDR3 protein: CASSALSGSGTDTQYF
V gene: TRBV6-5; J gene: TRBJ2-7; CDR3 protein: CASAQDRRYEQYF
V gene: TRBV28; J gene: TRBJ1-2; CDR3 protein: CASNVDRDYGYTF
V gene: TRBV24-1; J gene: TRBJ2-7; CDR3 protein: CATSDLTRPEQYF
V gene: TRBV2; J gene: TRBJ1-1; CDR3 protein: CASSGHRAMNTEAFF
V gene: TRBV5-1; J gene: TRBJ2-1; CDR3 protein: CASSQTTGANEQFF
V gene: TRBV6-5; J gene: TRBJ1-1; CDR3 protein: CASRTGIGATEAFF
V gene: TRBV9; J gene: TRBJ1-4; CDR3 protein: CASSVQGDNEKLFF
V gene: TRBV7-3; J gene: TRBJ2-1; CDR3 protein: CASSRTGDLYNEQFF
V gene: TRBV5-1; J gene: TRBJ2-5; CDR3 protein: CASSVGLAGVETQYF
V gene: TRBV5-1; J gene: TRBJ2-1; CDR3 protein: CASSWPGDEQFF
V gene: TRBV28; J gene: TRBJ2-1; CDR3 protein: CASSSPGLAGSSYNEQFF
V gene: TRBV3-1/TRBV3-2; J gene: TRBJ1-1; CDR3 protein: CASSQALVFVTEAFF
V gene: TRBV27; J gene: TRBJ1-6; CDR3 protein: CASSLSEQGNSPLHF
V gene: TRBV10-2; J gene: TRBJ2-7; CDR3 protein: CASSESATYEQYF
V gene: TRBV5-1; J gene: TRBJ1-2; CDR3 protein: CASSLQGSGRGQVYGYTF
V gene: TRBV28; J gene: TRBJ2-1; CDR3 protein: CASSPRTGREYNEQFF
V gene: TRBV28; J gene: TRBJ1-4; CDR3 protein: CASSGPGDGGEKLFF
V gene: TRBV19; J gene: TRBJ2-1; CDR3 protein: CASSTPTSGYSYNEQFF
V gene: TRBV5-1; J gene: TRBJ1-4; CDR3 protein: CASRLQSTNEKLFF
V gene: TRBV2; J gene: TRBJ2-7; CDR3 protein: CASKNRSAVYEQYF